The subject of this entry is one T cell receptor beta chain. The sample is drawn from a study of neurological immune-mediated disorders. The cDNA came from 5'RACE, which used 10-nucleotide random UMIs. TCRdb recomputed calls from the 5' RACE reads with MiXCR, one row per CDR3 protein. This table holds tens of thousands of distinct CDR3 sequences, 4.5% found once. The V end was cut by 3 bases, the J end by 2 bases, with 8 bases between. CDR3 length equals 13 residues. CDR1 is MNHNS, CDR2 SASEGT, per germline. The TCR was taken from a man between 25 and 39 years old with multiple sclerosis. V is TRBV6-1 and J is TRBJ2-7; D is unresolved. The sample comprised PBMCs. CDR3 amino acids: CASSDLGPYEQYF. CDR3 nucleotide sequence: TGTGCCAGCAGTGATTTAGGGCCCTACGAGCAGTACTTC.